Listed below are T cell receptor beta chains from one sample, sequenced in a study of OX40 agonist ivuxolimab in advanced cancers. Libraries were prepared by immunoSEQ multiplex PCR; TCRdb keeps only in-frame clonotypes and omits some of them. In the table there are 60,000 to 85,000 clones, more than 75% of which are singletons. Specimen: CD4+ or CD8+ T cells sorted from blood, collected in a trial of the OX40 agonist ivuxolimab. These receptors all come from an adult with an advanced solid tumor such as melanoma, head and neck, liver or kidney cancer. Both conserved end residues are part of each CDR3. Each record gives: clone size, J gene, D gene, V gene, CDR3 DNA, CDR3 protein. A D gene is named only where the DNA matches it firmly. For some rows the clone size is stated as once, few or many, or as a class when expanded; others skip it.

>NA|TRBJ2-7|NA|TRBV6-6
TGTGCCAGCAGTTACTCAGCTACAACGGCCTCCTACGAGCAGTACTTC
CASSYSATTASYEQYF
>NA|TRBJ2-2|NA|TRBV27
TGTGCCAGCAGTTTGATACTGGGCACCGGGGAGCTGTTTTTT
CASSLILGTGELFF
>NA|TRBJ1-1|NA|TRBV6-1
TGTGCCAGCAGGAGGACGGACATGAACACTGAAGCTTTCTTT
CASRRTDMNTEAFF
>NA|TRBJ2-2|TRBD1|TRBV19
TGTGCCAGTAGTGTACAGGGGATGAACACCGGGGAGCTGTTTTTT
CASSVQGMNTGELFF
>NA|TRBJ2-5|NA|TRBV7-2
TGTGCCAGCAGCCCGGGAAGGAAAGAGACCCAGTACTTC
CASSPGRKETQYF
>once|TRBJ2-7|TRBD2|TRBV28
TGTGCCAGCAGTACTTATAGCGGGAGAAAATACGAGCAGTACTTC
CASSTYSGRKYEQYF
>NA|TRBJ1-2|TRBD1|TRBV6-4
TGTGCCAGCAGGAGGGGACAGGGTCTCTATGGCTACACCTTC
CASRRGQGLYGYTF
>NA|TRBJ2-7|NA|TRBV27
TGTGCCACGAGAGCCAGGAGCTCCTACGAGCAGTACTTC
CATRARSSYEQYF
>NA|TRBJ2-2|TRBD1|TRBV5-1
TGCGCCAGCAGCTTGGGGGACAGAACCACCGGGGAGCTGTTTTTT
CASSLGDRTTGELFF
>NA|TRBJ2-1|TRBD2|TRBV7-9
TGTGCCAGCAGCGGAGGGGCGGGAGGCCCCACGACGGATGAGCAGTTCTTC
CASSGGAGGPTTDEQFF
>NA|TRBJ2-1|NA|TRBV5-4
TGTGCCAGCAGCTTGAAGACGACACACACGTACCAGTTCTTC
CASSLKTTHTYQFF
>NA|TRBJ2-3|TRBD2|TRBV5-8
TGTGCCAGCAGCTTTTTTACTAGCGCAGATACGCAGTATTTT
CASSFFTSADTQYF
>NA|TRBJ2-3|NA|TRBV18
TGTGCCAGCTCACCACCGGCCAGGAACCCAGATACGCAGTATTTT
CASSPPARNPDTQYF
>NA|TRBJ2-5|NA|TRBV7-6
TGTGCCAGCAGCTTATTCGGGTCCCAAGAGACCCAGTACTTC
CASSLFGSQETQYF
>NA|TRBJ2-2|NA|TRBV5-5
TGTGCCAGCAGTGCCAAAGGGAACACCGGGGAGCTGTTTTTT
CASSAKGNTGELFF
>NA|TRBJ1-2|NA|TRBV20-1
TGCAGTGCTCGGACATTATATGGCTACACCTTC
CSARTLYGYTF
>NA|TRBJ2-5|TRBD2|TRBV6-5
TGTGCCAGCAGTTACGGGGGGACTAGCGGGAGGGAGACCCAGTACTTC
CASSYGGTSGRETQYF
>NA|TRBJ1-5|NA|TRBV19
TGTGCCAGTAGTATAAGGAGGGACGGACAGCCCCAGCATTTT
CASSIRRDGQPQHF
>NA|TRBJ2-2|NA|TRBV5-1
TGCGCCAGCAACCCGGGAGATAGAGGCACCGGGGAGCTGTTTTTT
CASNPGDRGTGELFF
>few|TRBJ2-5|NA|TRBV7-9
TGTGCCAGCAGCTCCGGACAGCCTCAAGAGACCCAGTACTTC
CASSSGQPQETQYF